These 20 T cell receptor beta chains were all obtained from the same sample, sequenced in a study of blood T cells in healthy people across ages. Primed by a sample-barcoded 5' primer and a J-beta primer mix, a second PCR proceeded for 7 to 11 cycles. TCRdb used MiXCR to reprocess the 5' RACE reads, holding one entry per CDR3 protein. Found here are about 570,000 distinct CDR3 sequences, 27% of them singletons; the top ten hold roughly 18%. Sample: blood. These receptors all stem from a woman between 70 and 85 years old in good health.

The chain combines TRBV5-6 with TRBJ2-2; D call uncertain. This CDR3 spans 15 amino acids. Trimming removed 1 base at V and 7 bases at J, with 14 bases between. The germline V gene encodes CDR1 SGHDT and CDR2 YYEEEE. In DNA, the CDR3 is TGTGCCAGCAGCTTGACTGGGAATAAGGGCGGGGAGCTGTTTTTT. Translating gives CASSLTGNKGGELFF.

Only a few counts were recorded for this clonotype. CDR3 sequence: CASSSRQANEKLFF. The CDR3 DNA is TGTGCCAGCAGCTCCCGACAAGCTAATGAAAAACTGTTTTTT. The rearrangement uses TRBV7-9 and TRBJ1-4; D unresolved. Germline V gene lookup returns CDR1 SEHNR and CDR2 FQNEAQ (reference sequence). The CDR3 sequence is 14 residues long. Trimming took 4 bases from V and 3 from J, leaving 9 bases between them.

This chain uses TRBV20-1 with TRBJ1-4; tentatively, D is TRBD1 (5 bases). There are 14 residues in the CDR3. The germline V gene has CDR1 DFQATT and CDR2 SNEGSKA (reference sequence). V lost 1 base and J lost 4, with 10 bases in between. This CDR3 is CSARVPGVNEKLFF. CDR3 DNA: TGCAGTGCTAGAGTACCGGGGGTTAATGAAAAACTGTTTTTT.

This sequence joins TRBV10-3 and TRBJ2-5, with unresolved D. Matching the DNA end better, TRBJ2-1 makes the J call doubtful. The CDR3 spans 12 residues. The germline V gene encodes CDR1 ENHRY and CDR2 SYGVKD. The CDR3 DNA reads as TGTGCCACCTCACTCTATGCGAATGAGCAGTTCTTC. This encodes CATSLYANEQFF.

This clonotype was seen a handful of times. The chain uses TRBV9 and TRBJ1-4; D is undetermined. CDR1 and CDR2 (germline): SGDLS, YYNGEE. Trimming left V 0 bases short and J 4 bases short, with 4 bases between. The CDR3 length is 13 residues. The chain's CDR3 is CASSVGGNEKLFF. CDR3 DNA: TGTGCCAGCAGCGTAGGCGGTAATGAAAAACTGTTTTTT.

This clonotype was recorded a few times. This chain uses TRBV3-1 with TRBJ1-5, with D maybe TRBD1 (6 bases). Trimming removed 4 bases at V and 4 bases at J, with 11 bases between. CDR3 length: 14 residues. Germline V gene data show CDR1 as LGHDT and CDR2 as YNNKEL (reference sequence). This CDR3 reads CASSPTGGNQPQHF. The CDR3 DNA sequence: TGTGCCAGCAGCCCGACAGGAGGTAATCAGCCCCAGCATTTT.

This chain links TRBV9 with TRBJ1-2; D uncertain. Germline CDR1 reads SGDLS; CDR2 reads YYNGEE. V was clipped by 2 bases and J by 4 bases, with 15 bases between them. The CDR3 is made up of 15 amino acids. Here the CDR3 DNA reads TGTGCCAGCAGCGTCGACCGAGAAACATCCTATGGCTACACCTTC. It is translated as CASSVDRETSYGYTF. The full variable domain, completed using reference TRBV9 and TRBJ1-2, is DSGVTQTPKHLITATGQRVTLRCSPRSGDLSVYWYQQSLDQGLQFLIQYYNGEERAKGNILERFSAQQFPDLHSELNLSSLELGDSALYFCASSVDRETSYGYTFGSGTRLTVV.

This chain joins TRBV7-8 and TRBJ1-2, with D possibly matching TRBD1 (6 bases). In germline, CDR1 is SGHVS, CDR2 FQNEAQ. V was cut by 0 bases and J by 0 bases, with 23 bases left in between. CDR3 size: 20 residues. The CDR3 nucleotides are TGTGCCAGCAGCTTAGCGACGGGGGGACGGCAGGGGACCTCTAACTATGGCTACACCTTC. Its translation is CASSLATGGRQGTSNYGYTF.

The J gene is TRBJ1-2, the V gene TRBV5-1; 9 nucleotides agree with TRBD1. Germline V lookup: CDR1 SGHRS, CDR2 YFSETQ. Trimming at V came to 4 bases and at J to 7 bases, leaving 8 bases not matched to a gene. The CDR3 runs 14 residues. The CDR3 spells CASSPGGQGGGYTF. DNA of the CDR3: TGCGCCAGCAGCCCGGGGGGACAGGGCGGTGGCTACACCTTC. The full variable domain, its missing parts supplied by reference TRBV5-1 and TRBJ1-2, is KAGVTQTPRYLIKTRGQQVTLSCSPISGHRSVSWYQQTPGQGLQFLFEYFSETQRNKGNFPGRFSGRQFSNSRSEMNVSTLELGDSALYLCASSPGGQGGGYTFGSGTRLTVV.

This clonotype appeared a few times. The chain joins TRBV6-4 to TRBJ2-5; 8 bases line up with TRBD2. The end of the DNA is better explained by TRBJ2-1, so the J call may be wrong. Germline V CDR1 and CDR2: MRHNA, SNTAGT. This CDR3 spans 15 amino acids. CDR3 coding DNA: TGTGCCAGCAGTGACGTGTCGGGGGGGAGAAATGAGCAGTTCTTC. It codes for CASSDVSGGRNEQFF.

This clonotype has only a few counts. The chain recombines TRBV24-1 with TRBJ2-3, with TRBD2 matching 8 bases. The germline V gene has CDR1 KGHDR and CDR2 SFDVKD. V was pared by 2 bases and J by 2 bases, with 5 bases of the junction left unmatched. The CDR3 loop spans 16 amino acids. The CDR3 reads CATSDWKAGDTDTQYF. For the CDR3, the DNA is TGTGCCACCAGTGATTGGAAAGCGGGGGACACAGATACGCAGTATTTT.

The V and J genes are TRBV29-1 and TRBJ1-4; D is undetermined. In germline, CDR1 is SQVTM, CDR2 ANQGSEA. This CDR3 is 11 amino acids long. The germline V and J ends were trimmed by 4 bases and 8 bases, with 8 bases remaining between them. CDR3 amino acids: CSVGVVEKLFF. As DNA, the CDR3 is TGCAGCGTTGGAGTGGTAGAAAAACTGTTTTTT.

This clonotype has a handful of counts. This chain connects TRBV7-3 to TRBJ2-7, with 7 bases matching TRBD1. CDR3 length equals 14 residues. CDR1 is SGHTA, CDR2 FQGTGA, per germline. Losses at the gene ends were 5 bases for V and 5 bases for J; bases not matched to a gene: 9. CDR3: CASSPRQGWNEQYF. The DNA of the CDR3 is TGTGCCAGCAGCCCTCGACAGGGATGGAACGAGCAGTACTTC.

This clonotype was observed a handful of times. The J gene is TRBJ1-5, the V gene TRBV29-1; D unclear. The V gene's germline CDR1 is SQVTM and CDR2 ANQGSEA. The CDR3 has 13 residues. Deletions cut 4 bases from V and 4 bases from J, with 11 bases between. CDR3 in amino acids: CSVGSARNQPQHF. The CDR3 region has the DNA TGCAGCGTTGGGAGTGCGCGTAATCAGCCCCAGCATTTT.

The sample holds a few counts of this clonotype. The chain links TRBV6-5 to TRBJ2-6; D unclear. The germline V gene encodes CDR1 MNHEY and CDR2 SVGAGI. This CDR3 spans 15 amino acids. With 0 bases removed from V and 3 bases from J, the gap between germline ends came to 6 bases. The CDR3 DNA reads as TGTGCCAGCAGTTACTCACATAATGGGGCCAACGTCCTGACTTTC. Encoded protein: CASSYSHNGANVLTF.

This chain links TRBV12-5 with TRBJ2-4; D is possibly TRBD2 (5 bases). The V gene's germline CDR1 is LGHNT and CDR2 FRNRAP. Deletions cut 5 bases from V and 9 bases from J, with 11 bases between. This CDR3 is 12 amino acids long. CDR3 sequence reads: CASGAGIIIQYF. CDR3 in DNA: TGTGCTAGTGGTGCCGGGATAATCATTCAGTACTTC.

This chain links TRBV5-1 with TRBJ2-5; D possibly corresponds to TRBD1 (6 bases). Matching the DNA end better, TRBJ2-7 makes the J call doubtful. This CDR3 is built from 13 residues. Germline assignment: CDR1 SGHRS and CDR2 YFSETQ. The CDR3 spells CASSLGQVNEQYF. The CDR3 DNA is TGCGCCAGCAGCTTGGGACAGGTGAACGAGCAGTACTTC.

The CDR3 region is CASSLNLYGYTF. Here the CDR3 DNA reads TGTGCCAGCAGCTTAAATCTCTATGGCTACACCTTC. The chain recombines TRBV11-2 with TRBJ1-2; D not resolved. Germline values: CDR1 SGHAT, CDR2 FQNNGV. CDR3 length equals 12 residues. V lost 2 bases to trimming and J lost 4 bases, with 5 bases between them.

This clonotype has a handful of counts. The rearrangement joins TRBV3-1 to TRBJ1-6; 10 positions agree with TRBD1. V dropped 1 base and J dropped 9; count of bases not matched to a gene: 6. Germline CDR1 LGHDT, CDR2 YNNKEL (reference sequence). The length of the CDR3 is 16 residues. CDR3 sequence (DNA): TGTGCCAGCAGCCAAGGAGGGACAGGGGTTTCTTCACCCCTCCACTTT. Its translation: CASSQGGTGVSSPLHF.

V gene TRBV3-1 combines with J gene TRBJ1-2, with unresolved D. Per the germline V gene, CDR1 is LGHDT and CDR2 is YNNKEL (reference sequence). Trimming removed 0 bases at V and 5 bases at J, with 13 bases between. This CDR3 is 15 amino acids long. The CDR3 DNA sequence: TGTGCCAGCAGCCAAGATATGCGGACTGCGTATGGCTACACCTTC. It encodes CASSQDMRTAYGYTF.